These 11 T cell receptor beta chains were sequenced from one sample in a study of shared clonotypes between healthy human individuals. This table comes from immunoSEQ multiplex PCR, and its TCRdb copy is limited to in-frame clones, with some not included. Of approximately 980,000 clones listed, about three quarters are singletons. Sequenced: memory CD4+ T cells sorted from blood. As for subset: CD45RA-negative fraction. These TCRs come from a man in his late teens or twenties in good health.

The rearrangement joins TRBV9 to TRBJ2-5; no firm D call. Deletions cut 3 bases from V and 4 bases from J, with 22 bases between. Germline assignment: CDR1 SGDLS and CDR2 YYNGEE. This CDR3 comprises 17 residues. The CDR3 is CASSARGTLRVGETQYF. The DNA of the CDR3 is TGTGCCAGCAGCGCCCGAGGTACCTTAAGGGTAGGAGAGACCCAGTACTTC.

The rearrangement joins TRBV9 to TRBJ2-7; TRBD1 matches at 9 bases. CDR3 size: 16 residues. J was trimmed by 4 bases and V by 0 bases; bases with no gene match: 8. Per the germline V gene, CDR1 is SGDLS and CDR2 is YYNGEE. CDR3 nucleotide sequence: TGTGCCAGCAGCGTAGGTTCCGGGACAGGGAATTACGAGCAGTACTTC. This encodes CASSVGSGTGNYEQYF.

This clone was seen many times. Other nucleotide sequences in the sample specify the same CDR3. This rearrangement joins TRBV29-1 to TRBJ1-5; D ambiguous. V dropped 4 bases and J dropped 0 bases, with 7 bases sitting between them. CDR1 is SQVTM, CDR2 ANQGSEA, per germline. The CDR3 consists of 13 residues. CDR3 in DNA: TGCAGCGTTGGGTCTAATAGCAATCAGCCCCAGCATTTT. Translated, it gives CSVGSNSNQPQHF.

CDR3 region: CAITADRGNSPLHF. The DNA for the CDR3 is TGTGCCATCACCGCCGACAGGGGGAATTCACCCCTCCACTTT. The chain joins TRBV10-3 to TRBJ1-6; 9 bases are shared with TRBD1. The CDR3 spans 14 residues. Germline trimming cut 7 bases from V and 7 bases from J; bases unmatched to any gene: 5. Germline-derived CDR1 and CDR2 are ENHRY and SYGVKD.

V usage is TRBV14 and J usage is TRBJ2-3; 10 bases map to TRBD2. Germline lookup yields CDR1 SGHDN and CDR2 FVKESK. The CDR3 is 16 residues long. V gave up 5 bases and J gave up 5 bases; unmatched junction bases: 10. DNA for the CDR3: TGTGCCAGCAGCAAACCGGGACTAGCGAGACTAGATACGCAGTATTTT. Translation gives CASSKPGLARLDTQYF.

The CDR3 here is CASYRQGDNSPLHF. CDR3 DNA sequence: TGTGCCAGCTACCGACAGGGGGATAATTCACCCCTCCACTTT. The V and J genes are TRBV6-6 and TRBJ1-6, with 9 bases that match TRBD1. This CDR3 region has 14 residues. The germline CDR1 and CDR2 sequences are MNHNY and SVGAGI (reference sequence). The J segment lost 5 bases and the V segment lost 8 bases, leaving 4 bases of the junction unmatched.

CDR3 sequence: CAIFRQGAEDGYTF. DNA for the CDR3: TGTGCCATCTTCCGACAGGGGGCGGAGGATGGCTACACCTTC. The chain couples TRBV6-6 to TRBJ1-2; 10 nucleotides line up with TRBD1. The CDR3 is 14 residues long. CDR1 is MNHNY, CDR2 SVGAGI, per germline (reference sequence). The J segment lost 6 bases and the V segment lost 10 bases, leaving 11 bases of the junction unmatched.

The rearrangement joins TRBV11-2 to TRBJ1-1, with D possibly matching TRBD1 (5 bases). There are 15 residues in the CDR3. The germline V gene encodes CDR1 SGHAT and CDR2 FQNNGV. V lost 4 bases to trimming and J lost 0 bases, with 12 bases between them. CDR3 in DNA: TGTGCCAGCAGCTCCTCCGGGACGGTGAACACTGAAGCTTTCTTT. As protein: CASSSSGTVNTEAFF.

The chain has TRBV19 and TRBJ2-7, with TRBD1 matching over 8 bases. This CDR3 contains 13 residues. Germline assignment: CDR1 LNHDA and CDR2 SQIVND (reference sequence). Trimming at V came to 4 bases and at J to 7 bases, leaving 6 bases not matched to a gene. The CDR3 loop reads CASSTGGSREQYF. DNA of the CDR3: TGTGCCAGTAGTACAGGGGGCTCGAGGGAGCAGTACTTC.

As for this clone: The sample contains more than one DNA sequence encoding this CDR3. In DNA, the CDR3 is TGTGCCAGCAGCTTAGGGACTAGCGGTTACCAAGAGACCCAGTACTTC. It translates to CASSLGTSGYQETQYF. The gene calls are TRBV7-9 and TRBJ2-5; 10 bases are shared with TRBD2. The CDR3 has 16 residues. Trimming took 1 base from V and 0 from J; bases not matched to a gene: 2. Germline CDR1 SEHNR, CDR2 FQNEAQ (reference sequence). The whole variable domain, remainder taken from reference TRBV7-9 and TRBJ2-5, is DTGVSQNPRHKITKRGQNVTFRCDPISEHNRLYWYRQTLGQGPEFLTYFQNEAQLEKSRLLSDRFSAERPKGSFSTLEIQRTEQGDSAMYLCASSLGTSGYQETQYFGPGTRLLVL.

This chain links TRBV7-8 with TRBJ1-1; possibly TRBD1 for D (6 bases). The CDR3 has 17 amino acids. CDR1 and CDR2 (germline): SGHVS, FQNEAQ. V lost 5 bases to trimming and J lost 2 bases, with 21 bases between them. The CDR3 DNA reads as TGTGCCAGCAGCGCCTGGGGAGGGACAAGTGCAAACACTGAAGCTTTCTTT. Translating gives CASSAWGGTSANTEAFF.